The present TCR beta chain was sequenced within a study of identical twins. Study conclusions and caveats: Twin-shared out-of-frame alpha sequences showed excess low generation probability. Insertions were reduced in abundant cord blood beta clonotypes but not in memory repertoires. One should note that invariant MAIT and iNKT cells could partly confound zero-insertion analyses.

Template switching added a universal primer site, and cDNA bore unique molecular identifiers. TCRdb re-derived calls from the 5' RACE reads in MiXCR, one entry per CDR3 protein. The table includes approximately 260,000 distinct CDR3 sequences, more than 12% detected once. In this sample, this clonotype turned up a few times. The antigen is undetermined. The source is a woman aged 18-30 years in good health. The sequencing input was memory (CD45RO+) T cells sorted from blood.

DNA for the CDR3: TGTGCCAGCAGCCAAGTGGGACACGGAAAAAACATTCAGTACTTC. This encodes CASSQVGHGKNIQYF. The V gene is TRBV3-1, the J gene TRBJ2-4; TRBD1 might be the D (6 bases). Trimming shortened V by 1 base and J by 4 bases, and 11 bases separated the two germline ends. CDR1 is LGHDT and CDR2 is YNNKEL in the germline V gene (reference sequence). The CDR3 is 15 amino acids.